This note documents a single T cell receptor (beta chain) sequence. The target antigen is unknown. Trimming removed 1 base from V and 11 bases from J; junction bases left unmatched: 9. This CDR3 is 16 amino acids long. Germline V gives CDR1 SGHDN, CDR2 FVKESK. Through a sample-barcoded 5' primer and a J-beta primer mix, a second PCR was run for roughly 6 to 12 cycles. TCRdb redid the calling of the 5' RACE reads with MiXCR, one entry per CDR3 protein. Found here are roughly 900,000 distinct CDR3 sequences, approximately 49% of them singletons; the top ten hold around 15%. The data are from a study of blood T cells in healthy people across ages. Study-level points and caveats: No conclusive comparison of naive versus antigen-experienced cells was possible with unsorted PBMCs. Naive CD4+ cells and diversity were both higher in long-lived donors than in aged donors.

Healthy Russian Caucasian donors spanned ages about 6 to 95 years. The amount of total RNA extracted per sample was at least 5.5 micrograms. The sample consisted of blood. The TCR sequence derives from a young man in good health. The chain recombines TRBV14 with TRBJ2-1, with TRBD2 identical over 12 bases. The CDR3 region has the DNA TGTGCCAGCAGCCAAGTTCTCGGACTAGCGGGGAGTCAGCAGTTCTTC. As protein: CASSQVLGLAGSQQFF.